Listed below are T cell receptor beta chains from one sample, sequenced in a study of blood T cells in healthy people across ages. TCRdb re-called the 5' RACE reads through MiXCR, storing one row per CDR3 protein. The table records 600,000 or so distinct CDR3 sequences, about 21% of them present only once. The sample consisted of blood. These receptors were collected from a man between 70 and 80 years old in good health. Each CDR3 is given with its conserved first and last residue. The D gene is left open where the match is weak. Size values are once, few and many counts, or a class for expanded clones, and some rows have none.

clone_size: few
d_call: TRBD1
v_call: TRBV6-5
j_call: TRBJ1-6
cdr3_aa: CASRTGTGNSPLHF
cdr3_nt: TGTGCCAGCAGGACCGGGACAGGGAACTCACCCCTCCACTTT

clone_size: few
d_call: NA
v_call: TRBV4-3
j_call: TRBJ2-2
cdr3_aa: CASSQDRRPVGELFF
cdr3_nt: TGCGCCAGCAGCCAAGATCGACGGCCTGTGGGGGAGCTGTTTTTT

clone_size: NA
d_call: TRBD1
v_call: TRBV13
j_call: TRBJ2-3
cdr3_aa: CASSSDRGLGTQYF
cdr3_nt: TGTGCCAGCAGCTCCGACAGGGGGCTAGGTACGCAGTATTTT

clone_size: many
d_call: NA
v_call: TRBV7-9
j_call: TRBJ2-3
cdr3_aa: CASSIPGTGTDTQYF
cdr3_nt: TGTGCCAGCAGCATTCCCGGGACTGGCACAGATACGCAGTATTTT

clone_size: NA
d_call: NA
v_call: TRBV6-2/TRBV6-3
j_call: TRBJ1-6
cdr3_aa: CASRLRPNSPLHF
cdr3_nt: TGTGCCAGCAGGCTCAGACCCAACTCACCCCTCCACTTT

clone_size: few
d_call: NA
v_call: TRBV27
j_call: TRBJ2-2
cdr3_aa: CASRQVAGELFF
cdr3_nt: TGTGCCAGCAGACAGGTAGCGGGGGAGCTGTTTTTT

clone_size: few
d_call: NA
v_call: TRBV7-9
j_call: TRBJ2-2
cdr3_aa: CASSPPTDSSGELFF
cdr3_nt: TGTGCCAGCAGCCCCCCCACCGATAGTTCCGGGGAGCTGTTTTTT

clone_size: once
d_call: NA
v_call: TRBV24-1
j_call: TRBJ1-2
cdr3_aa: CATSDFTQSYGYTF
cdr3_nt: TGTGCCACCAGTGATTTCACACAGAGCTATGGCTACACCTTC

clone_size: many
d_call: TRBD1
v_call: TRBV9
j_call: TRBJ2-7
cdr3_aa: CASSDGTAPREQYF
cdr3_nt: TGTGCCAGCAGCGACGGGACAGCCCCTCGGGAGCAGTACTTC

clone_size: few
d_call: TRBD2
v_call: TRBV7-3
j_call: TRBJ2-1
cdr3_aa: CASSLTMGLAPHNEQFF
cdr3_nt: TGTGCCAGCAGCTTAACAATGGGACTAGCGCCACACAATGAGCAGTTCTTC

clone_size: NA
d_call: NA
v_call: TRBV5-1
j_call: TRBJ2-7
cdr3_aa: CASSGTNRDRQYF
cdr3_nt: TGCGCCAGCAGCGGAACCAACAGGGATCGGCAGTACTTC

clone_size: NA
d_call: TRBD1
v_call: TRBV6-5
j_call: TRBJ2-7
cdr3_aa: CASSYRVDREQYEQYF
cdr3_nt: TGTGCCAGCAGTTACCGGGTCGACAGGGAACAATACGAGCAGTACTTC

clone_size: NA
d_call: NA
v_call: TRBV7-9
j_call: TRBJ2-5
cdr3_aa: CASSLEGSSGETQYF
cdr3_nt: TGTGCCAGCAGCTTAGAGGGCAGCTCGGGGGAGACCCAGTACTTC

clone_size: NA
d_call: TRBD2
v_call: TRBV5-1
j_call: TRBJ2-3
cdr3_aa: CASSLSVASGSTDTQYF
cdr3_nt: TGCGCCAGCAGCTTGTCTGTGGCTAGCGGGAGTACAGATACGCAGTATTTT

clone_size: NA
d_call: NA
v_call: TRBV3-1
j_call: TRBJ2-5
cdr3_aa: CASSQGSGAATQYF
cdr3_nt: TGTGCCAGCAGCCAAGGGAGTGGGGCGGCGACCCAGTACTTC

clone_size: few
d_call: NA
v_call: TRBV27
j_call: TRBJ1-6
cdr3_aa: CASSLSSSSPLHF
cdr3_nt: TGTGCCAGCAGTTTATCGTCTAGTTCACCCCTCCACTTT

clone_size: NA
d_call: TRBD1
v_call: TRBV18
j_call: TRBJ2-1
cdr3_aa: CASSPGQTDEQLF
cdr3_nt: TGTGCCAGCTCACCGGGACAGACGGATGAGCAGCTCTTC

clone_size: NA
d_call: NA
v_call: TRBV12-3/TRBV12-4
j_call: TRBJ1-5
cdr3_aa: CASSLAWGGIGNQPQHF
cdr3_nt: TGTGCCAGCAGTTTAGCCTGGGGGGGGATAGGCAATCAGCCCCAGCATTTT

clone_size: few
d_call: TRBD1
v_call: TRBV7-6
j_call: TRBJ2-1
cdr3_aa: CASSRRRGQELTEQFF
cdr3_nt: TGTGCCAGCAGCCGCCGAAGGGGGCAGGAGTTGACTGAGCAGTTCTTC

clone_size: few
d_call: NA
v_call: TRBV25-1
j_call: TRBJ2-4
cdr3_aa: CASSESRPAVTKNIQYF
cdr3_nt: TGTGCCAGCAGTGAATCTAGACCAGCGGTCACCAAAAACATTCAGTACTTC

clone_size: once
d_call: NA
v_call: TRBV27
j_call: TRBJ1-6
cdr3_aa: CASSFGRGVPLHF
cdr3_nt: TGTGCCAGCAGTTTTGGCAGGGGAGTACCCCTCCACTTT

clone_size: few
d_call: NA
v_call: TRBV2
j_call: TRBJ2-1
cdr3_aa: CASSRTDTNNEQFF
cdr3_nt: TGTGCCAGCAGTAGAACGGATACTAACAATGAGCAGTTCTTC

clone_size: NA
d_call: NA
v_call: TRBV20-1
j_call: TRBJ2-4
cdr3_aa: CSAREGEIGAKNIQYF
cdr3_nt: TGCAGTGCTAGAGAAGGGGAGATTGGGGCCAAAAACATTCAGTACTTC

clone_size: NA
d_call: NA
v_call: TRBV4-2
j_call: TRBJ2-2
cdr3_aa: CASSQDPGTPNTGELFF
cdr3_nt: TGTGCCAGCAGCCAGGACCCCGGGACTCCTAACACCGGGGAGCTGTTTTTT

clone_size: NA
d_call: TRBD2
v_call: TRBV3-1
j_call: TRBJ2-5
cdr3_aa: CASSQAGTSGGPRSKETQYF
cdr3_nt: TGTGCCAGCAGCCAAGCAGGAACTAGCGGGGGCCCTCGGTCCAAGGAGACCCAGTACTTC

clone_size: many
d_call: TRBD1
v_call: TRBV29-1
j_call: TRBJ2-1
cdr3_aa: CSVETGKLNEQFF
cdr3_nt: TGCAGCGTTGAGACAGGGAAACTGAATGAGCAGTTCTTC

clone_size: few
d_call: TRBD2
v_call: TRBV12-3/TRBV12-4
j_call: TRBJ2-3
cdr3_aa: CASSLDLAVSGTQYF
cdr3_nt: TGTGCCAGCAGTTTAGACCTAGCGGTATCTGGTACGCAGTATTTT

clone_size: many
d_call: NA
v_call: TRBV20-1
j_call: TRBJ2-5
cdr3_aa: CSARDGSRSQETQYF
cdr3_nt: TGCAGTGCTAGGGACGGGAGTCGGTCACAAGAGACCCAGTACTTC

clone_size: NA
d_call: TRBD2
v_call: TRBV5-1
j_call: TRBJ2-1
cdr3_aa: CASSLALGAGFYNEQFF
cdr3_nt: TGCGCCAGCAGCTTGGCCCTTGGAGCGGGGTTCTACAATGAGCAGTTCTTC

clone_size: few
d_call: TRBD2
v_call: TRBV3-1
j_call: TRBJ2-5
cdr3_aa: CASSQRTSGRGETQYF
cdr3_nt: TGTGCCAGCAGCCAACGGACTAGCGGGAGGGGAGAGACCCAGTACTTC

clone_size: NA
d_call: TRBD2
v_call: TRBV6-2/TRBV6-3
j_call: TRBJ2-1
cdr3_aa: CASSSGLAGGEQFF
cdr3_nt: TGTGCCAGCAGTTCGGGACTAGCGGGAGGAGAGCAGTTCTTC

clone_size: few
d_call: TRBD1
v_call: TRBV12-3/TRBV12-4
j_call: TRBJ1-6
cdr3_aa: CASSADRADSPLHF
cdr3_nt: TGTGCCAGCAGTGCGGACAGGGCAGATTCACCCCTCCACTTT

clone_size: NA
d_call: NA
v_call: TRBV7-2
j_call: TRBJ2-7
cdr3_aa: CASSATRNEQYF
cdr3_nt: TGTGCCAGCAGCGCAACTAGGAACGAGCAGTACTTC

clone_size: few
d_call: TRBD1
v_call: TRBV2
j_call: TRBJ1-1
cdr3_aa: CASKAAGGSTEAFF
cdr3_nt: TGTGCCAGCAAAGCTGCAGGGGGGAGCACTGAAGCTTTCTTT

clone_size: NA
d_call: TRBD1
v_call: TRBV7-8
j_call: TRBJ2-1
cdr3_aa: CASSLAFRAGGDYNEQFF
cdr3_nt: TGTGCCAGCAGCTTAGCGTTTCGGGCAGGGGGCGATTACAATGAGCAGTTCTTC

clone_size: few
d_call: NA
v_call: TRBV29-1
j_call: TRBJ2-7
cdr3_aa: CSVGAGRDYEQYF
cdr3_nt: TGCAGCGTTGGGGCGGGACGAGACTACGAGCAGTACTTC

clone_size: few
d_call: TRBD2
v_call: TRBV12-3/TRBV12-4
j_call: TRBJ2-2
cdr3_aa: CASSLSGGPLTGELFF
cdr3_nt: TGTGCCAGCAGTTTGTCGGGAGGGCCTTTGACCGGGGAGCTGTTTTTT

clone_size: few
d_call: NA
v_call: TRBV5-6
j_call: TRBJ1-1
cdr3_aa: CASSSRGTGAFF
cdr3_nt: TGTGCCAGCAGCTCGAGGGGCACCGGGGCTTTCTTT

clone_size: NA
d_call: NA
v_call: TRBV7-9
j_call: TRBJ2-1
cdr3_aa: CASSLAGLHNEQFF
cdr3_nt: TGTGCCAGCAGCTTAGCAGGTCTCCACAATGAGCAGTTCTTC

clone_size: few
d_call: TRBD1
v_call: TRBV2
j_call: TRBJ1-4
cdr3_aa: CASSAQGAGNEKLFF
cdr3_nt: TGTGCCAGCAGTGCCCAGGGGGCAGGGAATGAAAAACTGTTTTTT

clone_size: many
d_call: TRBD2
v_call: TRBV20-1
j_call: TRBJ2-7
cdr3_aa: CSARDGTSGSLGQYF
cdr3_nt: TGCAGTGCTAGAGATGGGACTAGCGGGAGTCTCGGGCAGTACTTC

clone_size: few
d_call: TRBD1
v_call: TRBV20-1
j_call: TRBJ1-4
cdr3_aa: CSARTGPTNEKLFF
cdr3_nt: TGCAGTGCCCGGACAGGGCCAACTAATGAAAAACTGTTTTTT

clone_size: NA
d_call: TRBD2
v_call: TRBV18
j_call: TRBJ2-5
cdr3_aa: CASSPPTSGRAREQETQYF
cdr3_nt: TGTGCCAGCTCACCACCGACTAGCGGGAGGGCCCGGGAGCAAGAGACCCAGTACTTC

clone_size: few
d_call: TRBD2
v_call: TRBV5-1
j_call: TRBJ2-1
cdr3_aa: CASSSTSGRTEQFF
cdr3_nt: TGCGCCAGCAGCTCAACTAGCGGGCGCACTGAGCAGTTCTTC

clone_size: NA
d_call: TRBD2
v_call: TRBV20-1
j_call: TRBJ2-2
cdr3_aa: CSAIAGGGTGELFF
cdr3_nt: TGCAGTGCTATAGCGGGAGGAGGGACCGGGGAGCTGTTCTTT

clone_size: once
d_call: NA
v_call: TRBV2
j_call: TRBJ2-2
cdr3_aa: CASERGQNTGELFF
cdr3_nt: TGTGCCAGCGAACGGGGGCAGAACACCGGGGAGCTGTTTTTT

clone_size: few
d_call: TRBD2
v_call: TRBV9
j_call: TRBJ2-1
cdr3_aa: CASSDPGGGNEQFF
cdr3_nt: TGTGCCAGCAGCGACCCGGGAGGGGGCAATGAGCAGTTCTTC

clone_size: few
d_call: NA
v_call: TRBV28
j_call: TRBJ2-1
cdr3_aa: CASSLLGNYNEQFF
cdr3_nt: TGTGCCAGCAGTTTATTGGGCAACTACAATGAGCAGTTCTTC

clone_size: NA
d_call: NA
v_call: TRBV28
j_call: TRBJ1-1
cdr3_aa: CASISWDTEAFF
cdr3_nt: TGTGCCAGCATCTCTTGGGACACTGAAGCTTTCTTT

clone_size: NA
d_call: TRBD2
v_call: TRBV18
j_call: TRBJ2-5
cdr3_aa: CASSPPGLAGDQYF
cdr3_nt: TGTGCCAGCTCACCACCGGGACTAGCGGGAGACCAGTACTTC

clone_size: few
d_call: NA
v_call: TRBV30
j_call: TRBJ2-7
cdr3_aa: CAWSDPLLEQYF
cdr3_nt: TGTGCCTGGAGTGACCCCCTCCTTGAGCAGTACTTC

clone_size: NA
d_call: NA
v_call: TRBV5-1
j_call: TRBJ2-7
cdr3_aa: CASSFRPGWNEQYF
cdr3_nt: TGCGCCAGCAGCTTCCGGCCAGGGTGGAACGAGCAGTACTTC

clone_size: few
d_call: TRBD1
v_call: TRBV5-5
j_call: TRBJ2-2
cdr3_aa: CASSLNRGPNTGELFF
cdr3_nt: TGTGCCAGCAGCTTAAACAGGGGACCGAACACCGGGGAGCTGTTTTTT

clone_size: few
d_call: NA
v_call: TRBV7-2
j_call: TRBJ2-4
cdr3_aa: CASSPEAGAKNIQYF
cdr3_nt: TGTGCCAGCAGCCCCGAGGCGGGGGCCAAAAACATTCAGTACTTC

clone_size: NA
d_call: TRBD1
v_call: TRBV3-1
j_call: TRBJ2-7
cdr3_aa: CASSQDDRGSPHEQYF
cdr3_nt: TGTGCTAGCAGCCAAGACGACAGGGGTTCCCCCCACGAGCAGTACTTC

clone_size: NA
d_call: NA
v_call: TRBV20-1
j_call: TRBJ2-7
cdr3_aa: CSAVSGGLDYEQYF
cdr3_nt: TGCAGTGCTGTCTCCGGCGGGTTAGACTACGAGCAGTACTTC

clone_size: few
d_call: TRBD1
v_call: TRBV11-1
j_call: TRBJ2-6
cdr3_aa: CASSLLDGQGPFSGANVLTF
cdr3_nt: TGTGCCAGCAGCTTACTGGACGGACAGGGTCCCTTCTCTGGGGCCAACGTCCTGACTTTC

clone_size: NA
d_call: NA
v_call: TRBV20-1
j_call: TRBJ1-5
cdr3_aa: CSARGGAGNQPQHF
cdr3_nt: TGCAGTGCTAGAGGAGGGGCGGGCAATCAGCCCCAGCATTTT

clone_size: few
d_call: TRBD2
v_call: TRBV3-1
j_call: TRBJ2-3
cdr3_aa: CASSPFTSGRGTDTQYF
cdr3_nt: TGTGCCAGCAGCCCATTCACTAGCGGGAGGGGCACAGATACGCAGTATTTT

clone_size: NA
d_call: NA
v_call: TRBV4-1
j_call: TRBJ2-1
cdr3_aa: CASSQEVAAVSSYNEQFF
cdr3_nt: TGCGCCAGCAGCCAGGAGGTTGCAGCGGTTAGCTCCTACAATGAGCAGTTCTTC